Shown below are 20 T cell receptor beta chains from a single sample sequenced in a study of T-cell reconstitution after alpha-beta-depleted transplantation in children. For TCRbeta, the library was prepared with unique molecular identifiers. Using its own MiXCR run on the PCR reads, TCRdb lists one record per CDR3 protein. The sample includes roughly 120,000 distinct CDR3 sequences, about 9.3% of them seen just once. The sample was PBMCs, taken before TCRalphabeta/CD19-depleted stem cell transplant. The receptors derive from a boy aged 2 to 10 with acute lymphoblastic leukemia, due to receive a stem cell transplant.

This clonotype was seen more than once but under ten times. DNA for the CDR3: TGTGCCAGCAGCCCTCGGACAGCGAGCTCTGGGGCCAACGTCCTGACTTTC. Its protein product is CASSPRTASSGANVLTF. This sequence joins TRBV7-6 and TRBJ2-6, with D possibly TRBD1 on 6 matching bases. The ends were cut back, 5 bases at V and 0 bases at J, with 14 bases in the middle. The length of the CDR3 is 17 residues. The germline CDR1 and CDR2 sequences are SGHVS and FNYEAQ.

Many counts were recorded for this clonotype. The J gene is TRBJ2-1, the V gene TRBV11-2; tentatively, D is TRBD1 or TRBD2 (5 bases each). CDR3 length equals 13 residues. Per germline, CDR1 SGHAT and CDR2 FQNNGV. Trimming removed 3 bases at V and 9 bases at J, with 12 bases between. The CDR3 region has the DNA TGTGCCAGCAGCTTTACCCGGGGCGGTGAGCAGTTCTTC. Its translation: CASSFTRGGEQFF.

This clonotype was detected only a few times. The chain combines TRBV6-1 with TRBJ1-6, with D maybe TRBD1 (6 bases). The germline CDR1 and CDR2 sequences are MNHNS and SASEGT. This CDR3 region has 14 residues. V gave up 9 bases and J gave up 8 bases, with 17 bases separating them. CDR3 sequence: CASKDGQSDSPLHF. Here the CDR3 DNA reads TGTGCCAGTAAAGACGGACAGTCGGATTCACCCCTCCACTTT.

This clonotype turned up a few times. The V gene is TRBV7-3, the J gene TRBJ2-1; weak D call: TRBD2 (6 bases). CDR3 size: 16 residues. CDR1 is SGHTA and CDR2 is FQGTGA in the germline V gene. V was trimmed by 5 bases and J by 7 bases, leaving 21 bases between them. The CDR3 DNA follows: TGTGCCAGCAGCCCCGGGAGTTTGGGGAAAGGGAATGAGCAGTTCTTC. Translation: CASSPGSLGKGNEQFF.

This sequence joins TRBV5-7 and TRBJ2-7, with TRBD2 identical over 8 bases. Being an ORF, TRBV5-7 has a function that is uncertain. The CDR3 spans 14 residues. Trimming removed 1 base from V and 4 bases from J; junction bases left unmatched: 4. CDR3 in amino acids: CASSLQRERYEQYF. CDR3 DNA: TGTGCCAGCAGCTTGCAGCGGGAGAGGTACGAGCAGTACTTC.

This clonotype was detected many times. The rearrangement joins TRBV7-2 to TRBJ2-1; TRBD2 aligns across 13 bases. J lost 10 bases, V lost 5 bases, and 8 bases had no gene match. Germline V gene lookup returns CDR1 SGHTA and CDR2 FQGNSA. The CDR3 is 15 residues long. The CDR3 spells CASSIRTSGRGEQFF. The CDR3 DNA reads TGTGCCAGCAGCATACGGACTAGCGGGAGAGGAGAGCAGTTCTTC.

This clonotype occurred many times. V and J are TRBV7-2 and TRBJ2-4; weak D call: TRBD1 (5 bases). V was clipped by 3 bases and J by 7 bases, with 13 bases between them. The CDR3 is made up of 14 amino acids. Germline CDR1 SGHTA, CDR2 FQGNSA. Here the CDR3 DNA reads TGTGCCAGCAGCTTCCCCGCAGGGCAGAACATTCAGTACTTC. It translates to CASSFPAGQNIQYF. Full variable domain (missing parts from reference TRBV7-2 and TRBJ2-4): GAGVSQSPSNKVTEKGKDVELRCDPISGHTALYWYRQSLGQGLEFLIYFQGNSAPDKSGLPSDRFSAERTGGSVSTLTIQRTQQEDSAVYLCASSFPAGQNIQYFGAGTRLSVL.

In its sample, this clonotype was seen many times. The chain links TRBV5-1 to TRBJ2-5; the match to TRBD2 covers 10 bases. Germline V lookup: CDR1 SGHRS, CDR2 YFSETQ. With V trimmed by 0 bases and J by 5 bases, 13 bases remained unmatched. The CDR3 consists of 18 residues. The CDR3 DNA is TGCGCCAGCAGCTTGGCCGTCTTAGCGGGAGGTCGGGGGGAGACCCAGTACTTC. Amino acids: CASSLAVLAGGRGETQYF.

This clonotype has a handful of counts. The CDR3 sequence: CASRAGRGNEQFF. CDR3 bases: TGCGCCAGCAGGGCCGGGCGGGGTAATGAGCAGTTCTTC. V usage is TRBV5-1 and J usage is TRBJ2-1, with D tentatively TRBD2 (6 bases). CDR1 SGHRS and CDR2 YFSETQ come from the germline V gene. The CDR3 runs 13 residues. The V and J ends lost 5 bases and 7 bases respectively, with 13 bases between them.

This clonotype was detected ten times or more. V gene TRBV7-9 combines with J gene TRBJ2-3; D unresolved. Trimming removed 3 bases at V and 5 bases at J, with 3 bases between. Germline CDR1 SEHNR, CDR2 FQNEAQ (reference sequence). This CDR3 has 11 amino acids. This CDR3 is CASSLVDTQYF. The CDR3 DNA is TGTGCCAGCAGCTTGGTAGATACGCAGTATTTT.

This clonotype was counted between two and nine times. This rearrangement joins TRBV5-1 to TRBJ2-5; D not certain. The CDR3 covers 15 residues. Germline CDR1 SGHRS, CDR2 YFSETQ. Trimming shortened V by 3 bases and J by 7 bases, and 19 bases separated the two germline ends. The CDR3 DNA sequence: TGCGCCAGCAGCTGGACGGGCGAGACCCTTGGGACCCAGTACTTC. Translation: CASSWTGETLGTQYF.

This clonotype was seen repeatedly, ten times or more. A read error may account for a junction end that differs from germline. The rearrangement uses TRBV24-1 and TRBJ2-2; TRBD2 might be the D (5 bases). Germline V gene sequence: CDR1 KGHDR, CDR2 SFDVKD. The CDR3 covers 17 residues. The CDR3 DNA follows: TGTGCCACCAGTGATTCCAAGGTGGTAGCGAGGACCGCGGAGCTGTTTTTT. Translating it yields CATSDSKVVARTAELFF.

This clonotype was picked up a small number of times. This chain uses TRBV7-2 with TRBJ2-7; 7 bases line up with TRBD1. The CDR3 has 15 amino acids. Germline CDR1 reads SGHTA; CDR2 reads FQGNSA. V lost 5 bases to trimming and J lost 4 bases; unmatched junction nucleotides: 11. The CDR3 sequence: CASSETRGKGYEQYF. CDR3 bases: TGTGCCAGCAGCGAAACCAGGGGGAAAGGGTACGAGCAGTACTTC.

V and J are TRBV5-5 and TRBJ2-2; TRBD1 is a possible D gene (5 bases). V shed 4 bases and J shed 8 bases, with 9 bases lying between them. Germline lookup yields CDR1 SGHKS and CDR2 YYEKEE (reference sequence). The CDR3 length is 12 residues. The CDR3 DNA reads TGTGCCAGCAGCAAAAGGGGTGGGGAGCTGTTTTTT. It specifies CASSKRGGELFF. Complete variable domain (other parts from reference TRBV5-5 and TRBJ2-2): DAGVTQSPTHLIKTRGQQVTLRCSPISGHKSVSWYQQVLGQGPQFIFQYYEKEERGRGNFPDRFSARQFPNYSSELNVNALLLGDSALYLCASSKRGGELFFGEGSRLTVL.

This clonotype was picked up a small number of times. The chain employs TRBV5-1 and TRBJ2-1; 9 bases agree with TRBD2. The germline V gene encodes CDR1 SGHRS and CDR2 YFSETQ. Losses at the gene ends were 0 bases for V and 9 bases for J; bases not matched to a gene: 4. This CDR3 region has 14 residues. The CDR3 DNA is TGCGCCAGCAGCTTGGCTAGCGGGATTGGTGAGCAGTTCTTC. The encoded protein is CASSLASGIGEQFF.

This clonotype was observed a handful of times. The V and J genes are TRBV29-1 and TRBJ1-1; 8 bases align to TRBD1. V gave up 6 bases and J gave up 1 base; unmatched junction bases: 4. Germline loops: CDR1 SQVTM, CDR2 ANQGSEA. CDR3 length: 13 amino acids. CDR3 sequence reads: CSVAGQGNTEAFF. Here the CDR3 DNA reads TGCAGCGTGGCTGGACAGGGGAACACTGAAGCTTTCTTT.

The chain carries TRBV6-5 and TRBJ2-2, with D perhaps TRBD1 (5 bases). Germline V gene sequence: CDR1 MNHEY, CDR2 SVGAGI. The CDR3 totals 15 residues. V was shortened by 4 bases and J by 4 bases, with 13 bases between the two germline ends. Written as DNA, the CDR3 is TGTGCCAGCAGTTCTCAGGGAATGGGCACCGGGGAGCTGTTTTTT. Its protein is CASSSQGMGTGELFF.

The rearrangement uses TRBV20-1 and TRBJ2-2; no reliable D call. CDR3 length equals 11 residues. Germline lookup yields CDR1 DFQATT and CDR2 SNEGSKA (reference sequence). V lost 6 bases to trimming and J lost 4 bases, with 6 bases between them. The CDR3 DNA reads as TGCAGTGCATCCCTCACCGGGGAGCTGTTTTTT. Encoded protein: CSASLTGELFF.

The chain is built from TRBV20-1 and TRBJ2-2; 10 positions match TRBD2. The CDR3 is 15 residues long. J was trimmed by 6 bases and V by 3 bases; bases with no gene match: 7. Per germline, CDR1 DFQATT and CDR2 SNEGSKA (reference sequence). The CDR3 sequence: CSARGSGRAPGELFF. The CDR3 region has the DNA TGCAGTGCTAGGGGGAGCGGGAGGGCCCCCGGGGAGCTGTTTTTT.

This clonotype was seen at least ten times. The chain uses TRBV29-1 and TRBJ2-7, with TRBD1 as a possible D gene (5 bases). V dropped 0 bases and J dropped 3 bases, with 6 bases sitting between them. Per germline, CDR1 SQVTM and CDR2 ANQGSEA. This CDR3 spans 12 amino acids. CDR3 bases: TGCAGCGTTGAAGACGACAGCTACGAGCAGTACTTC. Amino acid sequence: CSVEDDSYEQYF.